This T cell receptor (beta chain) was observed in a study of post-analysis software for immune sequencing data. Study-level findings and limits: Roughly five TRBV segments appeared more often in patients than in controls, and TRBV5-6, TRBV5-1 and TRBV20-1 were among these. Normalized Chao1 diversity was significantly reduced in patients versus controls.

Trimming removed 6 bases from V and 10 bases from J, with 16 bases in between. This CDR3 has 13 amino acids. Concerning this clonotype: The antigen remains unidentified.

Carried by the TCR beta cDNA libraries were unique molecular identifiers. MiXCR, applied by TCRdb to the PCR reads, yields one record per CDR3 protein. Of about 620,000 distinct CDR3 sequences in the sample, about 40% were seen once. This sequence was found in a girl aged 5-17 years with multiple sclerosis. Specimen: blood. The chain is built from TRBV12-3 or TRBV12-4 and TRBJ2-1; D remains ambiguous. This CDR3 is CASSTTGIREQFF. The CDR3 coding sequence is TGTGCCAGCAGCACCACGGGCATACGCGAGCAGTTCTTC.